Listed here are 3 T cell receptor beta chains from one sample, sequenced in a study of cytomegalovirus exposure and HLA in healthy donors. The PCR employed 60 Vbeta primers together with 13 Jbeta primers. The method was immunoSEQ multiplex PCR; TCRdb's version includes in-frame clones alone and lacks a portion of them. Here the sample spans 180,000 or so clones, 82% being singletons. Sequenced material: PBMCs. The receptors derive from a male donor in good health and CMV-seronegative.

The genes are TRBV6-1 and TRBJ2-4, with D tentatively TRBD2 (6 bases). The CDR3 spans 15 residues. Germline V gene data show CDR1 as MNHNS and CDR2 as SASEGT. The V gene lost 7 bases and the J gene lost 3 bases, with 16 bases spanning the gap. CDR3 bases: TGTGCCAGCACGATAGCGGCCACGATCAAAAACATTCAGTACTTC. Its translation: CASTIAATIKNIQYF.

The rearrangement uses TRBV5-1 and TRBJ2-1; 10 bases align to TRBD2. V lost 1 base and J lost 8; bases outside the gene matches: 9. The CDR3 is 16 residues long. Germline CDR1 reads SGHRS; CDR2 reads YFSETQ. CDR3 DNA: TGCGCCAGCAGCTTGACCAGCGGGGGGGCCTTTGATGAGCAGTTCTTC. Protein product: CASSLTSGGAFDEQFF. Full variable domain (missing parts from reference TRBV5-1 and TRBJ2-1): KAGVTQTPRYLIKTRGQQVTLSCSPISGHRSVSWYQQTPGQGLQFLFEYFSETQRNKGNFPGRFSGRQFSNSRSEMNVSTLELGDSALYLCASSLTSGGAFDEQFFGPGTRLTVL.

This clone was picked up one time. V and J are TRBV2 and TRBJ2-3; 7 bases are a match to TRBD2. The junction had 6 bases not matched to a gene; V was cut back by 9 bases and J by 3 bases. This CDR3 spans 13 amino acids. Germline CDR1 reads SNHLY; CDR2 reads FYNNEI. CDR3: CARTTSRTDTQYF. In DNA, the CDR3 is TGTGCCAGGACGACTAGCAGAACAGATACGCAGTATTTT.